This T cell receptor (beta chain) was observed in a study of coeliac disease. Overall study context: High-resolution HLA typing was lacking; TRBV7-2 bias was queried instead.

One frozen approximately 500,000-cell aliquot per fraction was sequenced. General observations from the study: Largely private TRB repertoires meant most sequences were sample-unique. Lower clonality than controls marked TRB and TRG repertoires from active celiac intraepithelial and lamina propria samples.

Measured with immunoSEQ multiplex PCR; TCRdb has only the in-frame clones, and not every one. There are about 2,400 clones in the sample; approximately 64% occur only once, and approximately 24% lies in the top ten. In its sample, this clone was seen a few times. What it binds is not known. With V trimmed by 3 bases and J by 3 bases, 4 bases remained unmatched. Germline assignment: CDR1 SEHNR and CDR2 FQNEAQ (reference sequence). CDR3 length: 15 residues. This clonotype originated in a woman aged 70-85 years with celiac disease on a gluten-free diet. The sample taken for sequencing was intraepithelial lymphocytes from the gut. This sequence joins TRBV7-9 and TRBJ1-2, with TRBD1 matching 10 bases. The CDR3 is CASSFAGTGDYGYTF. CDR3 DNA sequence: TGTGCCAGCAGCTTTGCCGGGACAGGGGACTATGGCTACACCTTC.